The source of this T cell receptor beta chain is a study of vaccination and CD4 T cells after COVID-19. Comment on this clonotype: What it binds is not known.

With the Oncomine TCR Beta short-read assay, DNA from cultured CD4+ T cells was sequenced. In TCRdb, the PCR reads were re-called with MiXCR into one record per CDR3 protein. This table has about 21,000 distinct CDR3 sequences, approximately 48% appearing once. The trim removed 1 base at V and 4 bases at J, leaving 1 base unmatched. This CDR3 is 14 amino acids long. CDR1 and CDR2 (germline): LNHDA, SQIVND (reference sequence). Sample treatment: approximately nine-day PBMC culture with coronavirus spike peptide pools or control peptides (ViraFEST assay). The chain carries TRBV19 and TRBJ2-3, with TRBD2 matching 8 bases. The clonotype was recovered from a human donor who had recovered from COVID-19. Sequenced: CD4+ T cells from blood, cultured in vitro. The CDR3 loop reads CASSIGRGADTQYF. As DNA, the CDR3 is TGTGCCAGTAGTATAGGGCGGGGGGCAGATACGCAGTATTTT.